Each of the 25 T cell receptor beta chains below was sequenced from the same sample in a study of blood T cell repertoires in COVID-19. Generated by immunoSEQ multiplex PCR, the TCRdb table keeps only in-frame clones and is missing some. Among approximately 340,000 clones, about 89% were seen once, and the ten largest hold around 0.94%. Sequencing used PBMCs or T cells enriched from blood (not recorded which). These receptors were taken from a woman aged 40 to 49 who had been exposed to COVID-19.

The chain employs TRBV15 and TRBJ1-2; TRBD1 is a possible D gene (6 bases). There are 14 residues in the CDR3. Germline V gene data show CDR1 as LNHNV and CDR2 as YYDKDF (reference sequence). Trimming took off 0 bases at V and 7 bases at J, with 12 bases between the two ends. The CDR3 protein is CATSREQGPSGYTF. The DNA of the CDR3 is TGTGCCACCAGCAGAGAACAGGGACCGAGTGGCTACACCTTC.

The rearrangement links TRBV6-2 or TRBV6-3 to TRBJ1-2; a weak D match, TRBD1 (5 bases). CDR3 length equals 14 residues. Looked up from germline, CDR1 is MNHEY and CDR2 is SVGEGT. V dropped 2 bases and J dropped 4 bases, with 11 bases sitting between them. The CDR3, as DNA: TGTGCCAGCAGTTACCGCGACAGATTCTATGGCTACACCTTC. It encodes CASSYRDRFYGYTF.

Comment on this clone: Within the sample, other DNA sequences also encode this same CDR3. The chain links TRBV9 to TRBJ2-5; possible D gene TRBD1, 6 bases. The CDR3 has 14 residues. The V and J ends lost 1 base and 5 bases respectively, with 12 bases between them. Germline CDR1 is SGDLS and CDR2 is YYNGEE. The CDR3 protein is CASSVSQGAETQYF. Here the CDR3 DNA reads TGTGCCAGCAGCGTATCACAGGGAGCGGAGACCCAGTACTTC.

The chain links TRBV7-2 to TRBJ2-5; 12 bases are a match to TRBD1. V was pared by 1 base and J by 4 bases, with 1 base of the junction left unmatched. From germline, CDR1 is SGHTA and CDR2 FQGNSA. The CDR3 consists of 15 residues. CDR3 region: CASSLVGQGAETQYF. CDR3 in DNA: TGTGCCAGCAGCTTAGTGGGACAGGGGGCAGAGACCCAGTACTTC.

The gene calls are TRBV24-1 and TRBJ2-1, with TRBD2 as a possible D gene (5 bases). Trimming removed 9 bases from V and 5 bases from J, with 22 bases in between. CDR1 and CDR2 (germline): KGHDR, SFDVKD. There are 16 residues in the CDR3. CDR3 protein: CATGKGFSARNNEQFF. The DNA of the CDR3 is TGTGCCACCGGGAAGGGTTTTAGCGCCCGTAACAATGAGCAGTTCTTC.

The J gene is TRBJ1-6, the V gene TRBV14; D is perhaps TRBD1 (6 bases). Germline lookup yields CDR1 SGHDN and CDR2 FVKESK. This CDR3 region has 14 residues. Trimming pared 1 base from V and 8 bases from J, leaving 9 bases between. The CDR3 DNA is TGTGCCAGCAGCCAAGTTACAGGGCATTCACCCCTCCACTTT. Translating gives CASSQVTGHSPLHF. Full variable domain (missing parts from reference TRBV14 and TRBJ1-6): EAGVTQFPSHSVIEKGQTVTLRCDPISGHDNLYWYRRVMGKEIKFLLHFVKESKQDESGMPNNRFLAERTGGTYSTLKVQPAELEDSGVYFCASSQVTGHSPLHFGNGTRLTVT.

V usage is TRBV5-6 and J usage is TRBJ1-1; D gene uncertain. The CDR3 is made up of 13 amino acids. Germline loops: CDR1 SGHDT, CDR2 YYEEEE. Trimming stripped 0 bases from V and 8 bases from J, with 11 bases between. CDR3 sequence: CASSLGGRNEAFF. The CDR3 DNA sequence: TGTGCCAGCAGCTTGGGAGGCCGGAACGAAGCTTTCTTT.

The chain combines TRBV9 with TRBJ1-6, with TRBD1 identical over 9 bases. This CDR3 comprises 16 residues. Germline assignment: CDR1 SGDLS and CDR2 YYNGEE. V was clipped by 1 base and J by 10 bases; unmatched bases: 9. CDR3 in amino acids: CASSVSGTGLESPLHF. The CDR3 nucleotides read TGTGCCAGCAGCGTAAGCGGGACAGGGTTGGAATCACCCCTCCACTTT.

The rearrangement uses TRBV5-4 and TRBJ1-1, with no clear D. CDR3 length equals 13 residues. Germline loops: CDR1 SGHNT, CDR2 YYREEE (reference sequence). The V end lost 1 base, the J end lost 5 bases, and 9 bases lay between the germline ends. The CDR3 DNA reads as TGTGCCAGCAGCTTGTCCCCCAGGACTGAAGCTTTCTTT. This codes for CASSLSPRTEAFF.

The V gene is TRBV30, the J gene TRBJ2-7; 8 bases are shared with TRBD2. The CDR3 length is 15 residues. Germline V gene lookup returns CDR1 GTSNPN and CDR2 SVGIG (reference sequence). V lost 0 bases to trimming and J lost 5 bases; unmatched junction nucleotides: 9. The CDR3 here is CAWSVMGLGPHEQYF. CDR3 DNA: TGTGCCTGGAGTGTGATGGGACTAGGTCCCCACGAGCAGTACTTC.

The genes are TRBV3-1 (or the pseudogene TRBV3-2) and TRBJ2-7, with 10 bases fitting TRBD2. The CDR3 is made up of 19 amino acids. V shed 0 bases, J shed 3 bases, and the junction held 14 bases outside the gene matches. Germline V gene data show CDR1 as LGHDT and CDR2 as YNNKEL (reference sequence). The CDR3 sequence: CASSQDPSGRSGYIYEQYF. The CDR3 DNA reads as TGTGCCAGCAGCCAAGATCCTAGCGGGAGATCTGGCTATATCTACGAGCAGTACTTC.

J is TRBJ1-1 and V is TRBV9; D uncertain. Trimming took 5 bases from V and 8 from J, leaving 16 bases between them. CDR3 length: 13 amino acids. CDR1 is SGDLS, CDR2 YYNGEE, per germline. CDR3 in amino acids: CASREVEFGEAFF. DNA for the CDR3: TGTGCCAGCAGGGAGGTGGAGTTCGGCGAAGCTTTCTTT.

The gene calls are TRBV7-2 and TRBJ2-3, with a tentative D call TRBD2 (5 bases). The ends were cut back, 0 bases at V and 6 bases at J, with 7 bases in the middle. Germline loops: CDR1 SGHTA, CDR2 FQGNSA. The CDR3 extends over 13 amino acids. CDR3 sequence (DNA): TGTGCCAGCAGCTTAGCGTCGGGGGATACGCAGTATTTT. Protein: CASSLASGDTQYF.

Only a few counts were recorded for this clone. The chain has TRBV19 and TRBJ1-2; no firm D call. Trimming left V 5 bases short and J 1 base short, with 8 bases between. The CDR3 covers 13 residues. Germline-derived CDR1 and CDR2 are LNHDA and SQIVND (reference sequence). This CDR3 reads CASSLAINYGYTF. In DNA, the CDR3 is TGTGCCAGTAGTTTGGCAATTAACTATGGCTACACCTTC.

V gene TRBV19 combines with J gene TRBJ1-2; 8 nucleotides align to TRBD1. Germline assignment: CDR1 LNHDA and CDR2 SQIVND (reference sequence). The junction had 4 bases not matched to a gene; V was cut back by 4 bases and J by 0 bases. The CDR3 runs 15 residues. In DNA form, the CDR3 reads TGTGCCAGTAGTAATACAGGGGGATCTAACTATGGCTACACCTTC. Amino acid sequence: CASSNTGGSNYGYTF.

CDR3 amino acids: CASSLSQGQGRQPQHF. The CDR3, as DNA: TGTGCCAGCAGTTTAAGCCAGGGACAGGGGAGACAGCCCCAGCATTTT. The rearrangement links TRBV2 to TRBJ1-5; TRBD1 agrees at 10 bases. Looked up from germline, CDR1 is SNHLY and CDR2 is FYNNEI. Germline trimming cut 5 bases from V and 7 bases from J; bases unmatched to any gene: 11. The CDR3 consists of 16 residues.

V gene TRBV14 combines with J gene TRBJ2-7; 10 nucleotides agree with TRBD1. The CDR3 runs to 14 residues. V lost 3 bases and J lost 4; bases outside the gene matches: 3. Germline CDR1 is SGHDN and CDR2 is FVKESK. DNA of the CDR3: TGTGCCAGCAGCCAGACAGGGGGCAGGTACGAGCAGTACTTC. Translating it yields CASSQTGGRYEQYF.

The chain links TRBV12-5 to TRBJ1-6; D might be TRBD1 (6 bases). The CDR3 loop spans 16 amino acids. Between the trimmed V and J ends, which lost 2 bases and 10 bases, there was a span of 18 bases. Looked up from germline, CDR1 is LGHNT and CDR2 is FRNRAP. CDR3 sequence: CASGLMSGGVRSPLHF. In DNA, the CDR3 is TGTGCTAGTGGTTTGATGAGCGGGGGCGTAAGGTCACCCCTCCACTTT. Drawing the rest from reference TRBV12-5 and TRBJ1-6, the complete variable domain is DARVTQTPRHKVTEMGQEVTMRCQPILGHNTVFWYRQTMMQGLELLAYFRNRAPLDDSGMPKDRFSAEMPDATLATLKIQPSEPRDSAVYFCASGLMSGGVRSPLHFGNGTRLTVT.

The V gene is TRBV19, the J gene TRBJ1-4; D is uncertain. Germline V gene data show CDR1 as LNHDA and CDR2 as SQIVND (reference sequence). V lost 3 bases to trimming and J lost 1 base, with 6 bases between them. This CDR3 has 14 residues. The CDR3 loop reads CASSIGITNEKLFF. CDR3 coding DNA: TGTGCCAGTAGTATCGGGATAACTAATGAAAAACTGTTTTTT.

This clone was observed a handful of times. V is TRBV18 and J is TRBJ2-3; 9 bases map to TRBD1. CDR1 and CDR2 (germline): KGHSH, LQKENI. CDR3 length: 15 amino acids. The ends lost 6 bases at V and 1 base at J; junction bases unmatched: 5. CDR3 sequence reads: CASSRDRERTDTQYF. CDR3 sequence (DNA): TGTGCCAGCTCGCGGGACAGGGAACGCACAGATACGCAGTATTTT.

The J gene is TRBJ2-1, the V gene TRBV3-1 (or the pseudogene TRBV3-2); TRBD2 aligns across 11 bases. Germline-derived CDR1 and CDR2 are LGHDT and YNNKEL (reference sequence). CDR3 length equals 16 residues. V dropped 3 bases and J dropped 5; count of bases not matched to a gene: 6. In nucleotides, the CDR3 is TGTGCCAGCAGCCAGGTTAGCGGGAGGGGGAACAATGAGCAGTTCTTC. Its translation: CASSQVSGRGNNEQFF.

This chain uses TRBV7-2 with TRBJ1-2; perhaps TRBD1 as D (6 bases). The CDR3 has 14 residues. The V end lost 4 bases, the J end lost 4 bases, and 13 bases lay between the germline ends. Germline V gene data show CDR1 as SGHTA and CDR2 as FQGNSA. CDR3 coding DNA: TGTGCCAGCAGCTCGACAGGTATGAGCTATGGCTACACCTTC. Translated: CASSSTGMSYGYTF.

As regards this clone: Other DNA sequences in this specimen translate into the identical CDR3. The rearrangement joins TRBV11-3 to TRBJ2-7; tentatively, D is TRBD1 (5 bases). Trimming removed 1 base at V and 3 bases at J, with 7 bases between. Germline assignment: CDR1 SGHNT and CDR2 YENEEA. This CDR3 spans 13 amino acids. The CDR3 DNA reads TGTGCCAGCAGCTTAGTCCAGGGCTACGAGCAGTACTTC. Amino acids: CASSLVQGYEQYF.

V and J are TRBV19 and TRBJ1-5; TRBD1 is a possible D gene (5 bases). Germline-derived CDR1 and CDR2 are LNHDA and SQIVND (reference sequence). The CDR3 runs 18 residues. Trimming took off 1 base at V and 6 bases at J, with 22 bases between the two ends. In DNA, the CDR3 is TGTGCCAGTAGTATAGCGGGGGGTCACAGATCTGGGAGTCAGCCCCAGCATTTT. It yields the protein CASSIAGGHRSGSQPQHF. The entire variable domain, with the rest obtained from reference TRBV19 and TRBJ1-5, is as follows: DGGITQSPKYLFRKEGQNVTLSCEQNLNHDAMYWYRQDPGQGLRLIYYSQIVNDFQKGDIAEGYSVSREKKESFPLTVTSAQKNPTAFYLCASSIAGGHRSGSQPQHFGDGTRLSIL.

The chain couples TRBV21-1 to TRBJ1-2; the table names TRBD1, a call not compared with the DNA. TRBV21-1 is shown as a pseudogene. There are 20 residues in the CDR3. The CDR3 reads CASSKALSYGHPKPNYGYTF. For the CDR3, the DNA is TGTGCCAGCAGCAAAGCGCTTTCTTATGGGCACCCTAAACCTAACTATGGCTACACCTTC.